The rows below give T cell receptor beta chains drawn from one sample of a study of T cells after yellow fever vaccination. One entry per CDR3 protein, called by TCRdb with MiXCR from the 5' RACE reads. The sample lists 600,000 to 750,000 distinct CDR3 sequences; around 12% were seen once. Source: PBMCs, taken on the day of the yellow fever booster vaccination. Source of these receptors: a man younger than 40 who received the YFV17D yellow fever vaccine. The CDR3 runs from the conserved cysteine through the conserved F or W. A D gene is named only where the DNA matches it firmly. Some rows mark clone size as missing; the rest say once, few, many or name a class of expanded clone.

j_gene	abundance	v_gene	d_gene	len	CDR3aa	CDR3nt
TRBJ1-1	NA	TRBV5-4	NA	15	CASSSGTPLNTEAFF	TGTGCCAGCAGCTCGGGAACCCCACTGAACACTGAAGCTTTCTTT
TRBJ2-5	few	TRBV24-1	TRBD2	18	CATSDPRTSSRYGETQYF	TGTGCCACCAGTGATCCTCGGACTAGTAGTAGATACGGGGAGACCCAGTACTTC
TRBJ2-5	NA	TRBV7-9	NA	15	CASSEDEALKETQYF	TGTGCCAGCAGCGAAGACGAGGCTTTGAAAGAGACCCAGTACTTC
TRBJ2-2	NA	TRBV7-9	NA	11	CASAPPGELFF	TGTGCCAGCGCCCCCCCCGGGGAGCTGTTTTTT
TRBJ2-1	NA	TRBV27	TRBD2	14	CASPAGGENNEQFF	TGTGCCAGCCCGGCCGGGGGGGAAAACAATGAGCAGTTCTTC
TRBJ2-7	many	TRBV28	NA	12	CASGSGLSEQYF	TGTGCCAGCGGCTCGGGCCTCTCGGAGCAGTACTTC
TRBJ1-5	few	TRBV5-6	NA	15	CASSLTGVRNQPQHF	TGTGCCAGCAGCTTGACCGGGGTCCGCAATCAGCCCCAGCATTTT
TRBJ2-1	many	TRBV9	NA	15	CASSVVPNRDNEQFF	TGTGCCAGCAGCGTAGTTCCCAACAGAGACAATGAGCAGTTCTTC
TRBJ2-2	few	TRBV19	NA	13	CASSSMSTGELFF	TGTGCCAGTAGTAGTATGAGCACCGGGGAGCTGTTTTTT
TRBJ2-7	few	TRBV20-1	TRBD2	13	CSAGLAGRVEQYF	TGCAGTGCTGGACTAGCGGGAAGGGTCGAGCAGTACTTC
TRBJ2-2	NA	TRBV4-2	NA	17	CASSQDSNGPNTGELFF	TGTGCCAGCAGCCAAGATTCAAACGGACCGAACACCGGGGAGCTGTTTTTT
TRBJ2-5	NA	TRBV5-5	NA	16	CASSSLGGSDQETQYF	TGTGCCAGCAGCTCCTTGGGGGGCTCCGACCAAGAGACCCAGTACTTC
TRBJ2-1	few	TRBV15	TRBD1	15	CATSREQGVRNEQFF	TGTGCCACCAGCAGGGAACAGGGGGTTAGGAATGAGCAGTTCTTC
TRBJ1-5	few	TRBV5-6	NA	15	CASSPGPLSHQPQHF	TGTGCCAGCAGCCCAGGACCCTTATCCCATCAGCCCCAGCATTTT
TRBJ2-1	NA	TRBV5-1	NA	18	CASSGGLAELINYNEQFF	TGCGCCAGCAGCGGCGGGTTAGCGGAGCTCATTAACTACAATGAGCAGTTCTTC
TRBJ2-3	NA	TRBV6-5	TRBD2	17	CASSFLAGGQVTDTQYF	TGTGCCAGCAGTTTTCTAGCGGGAGGGCAGGTCACAGATACGCAGTATTTT
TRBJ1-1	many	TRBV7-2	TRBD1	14	CASSLEGANTEAFF	TGCGCCAGCAGCTTGGAGGGGGCTAACACTGAAGCTTTCTTT
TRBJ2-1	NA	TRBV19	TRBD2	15	CVSSRGLADHNEQFF	TGTGTCAGTAGTAGGGGACTAGCGGATCACAATGAGCAGTTCTTC
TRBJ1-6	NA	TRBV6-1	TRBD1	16	CASTKAGTGLNSPLHF	TGTGCCAGCACTAAAGCTGGGACAGGGCTAAATTCACCCCTCCACTTT
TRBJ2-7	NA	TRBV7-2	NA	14	CASSSLFVADEQYF	TGTGCCAGCAGCTCCCTTTTTGTGGCGGACGAGCAGTACTTC
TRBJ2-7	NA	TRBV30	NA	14	CAWSVSAGQHEQYF	TGTGCCTGGAGTGTATCTGCTGGACAGCACGAGCAGTACTTC
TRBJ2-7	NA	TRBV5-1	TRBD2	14	CASSPRTSGSDQYF	TGCGCCAGCAGCCCGCGCACTAGCGGGAGCGACCAGTACTTC
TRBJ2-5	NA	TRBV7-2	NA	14	CASSLGRVLETQYF	TGTGCCAGCAGCTTGGGCAGGGTCCTCGAGACCCAGTACTTC
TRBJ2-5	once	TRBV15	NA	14	CATSREPGQETQYF	TGTGCCACCAGCAGAGAACCAGGCCAAGAGACCCAGTACTTC
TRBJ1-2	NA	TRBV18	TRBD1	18	CASSPASGTGGAPYGYTF	TGTGCCAGCTCACCAGCCTCCGGGACAGGGGGCGCTCCCTACGGCTACACCTTC
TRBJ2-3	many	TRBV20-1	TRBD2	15	CSASLAREGPATQYF	TGCAGTGCTAGCTTAGCCCGGGAGGGCCCAGCTACGCAGTATTTT
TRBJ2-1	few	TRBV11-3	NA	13	CASSTPWSNEQFF	TGTGCCAGCAGCACCCCCTGGAGCAATGAGCAGTTCTTC
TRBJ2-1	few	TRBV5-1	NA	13	CASSLAPRTEQFF	TGCGCCAGCAGCTTGGCCCCGCGTACGGAGCAGTTCTTC
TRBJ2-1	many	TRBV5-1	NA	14	CASSLGNSYNEQFF	TGCGCCAGCAGCCTAGGAAACTCCTACAATGAGCAGTTCTTC
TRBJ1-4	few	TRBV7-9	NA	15	CASSLRRTLNEKLFF	TGTGCCAGCAGCTTGAGACGGACTCTTAATGAAAAACTGTTTTTT
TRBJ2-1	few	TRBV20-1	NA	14	CSASLPATYNEQFF	TGCAGTGCTAGTCTCCCGGCGACTTACAATGAGCAGTTCTTC
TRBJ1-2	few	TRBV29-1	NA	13	CSVVLVRNYGYTF	TGCAGCGTTGTATTAGTCCGAAACTATGGCTACACCTTC
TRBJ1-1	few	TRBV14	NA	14	CASSGPPWNTEAFF	TGTGCCAGCAGCGGACCCCCCTGGAACACTGAAGCTTTCTTT
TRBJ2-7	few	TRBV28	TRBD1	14	CASSPTGTVYEQYF	TGTGCCAGCAGCCCGACCGGGACAGTCTACGAGCAGTACTTC
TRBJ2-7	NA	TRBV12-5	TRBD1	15	CASGRGQGAPYEQYF	TGTGCTAGTGGCCGGGGACAGGGGGCCCCCTACGAGCAGTACTTC
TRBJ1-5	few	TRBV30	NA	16	CAWSVWKLNGGQPQHF	TGTGCCTGGAGTGTCTGGAAACTCAACGGCGGTCAGCCCCAGCATTTT
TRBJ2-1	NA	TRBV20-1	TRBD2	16	CSARTLAGDSYNEQFF	TGCAGTGCTCGCACCCTAGCGGGTGACTCCTACAATGAGCAGTTCTTC
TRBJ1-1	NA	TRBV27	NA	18	CASSLSILRRVTRAEAFF	TGTGCCAGCAGTTTATCCATCCTCAGGAGGGTCACGAGGGCTGAAGCTTTCTTT